The rows below give T cell receptor beta chains drawn from one sample of a study of T cell changes during pregnancy in multiple sclerosis. Profiling relied on immunoSEQ multiplex PCR, and the TCRdb table lists in-frame clones only, not all of them. In the table there are roughly 100,000 clones, about 90% of which are singletons. This specimen consisted of peripheral blood, obtained before pregnancy. All receptors derive from a female donor with multiple sclerosis, enrolled in a pregnancy study. Both conserved end residues are part of each CDR3. The D gene is left open where the match is weak. The size field is filled for only some rows; it gives once, few, many or a size class.

>NA|TRBD1|TRBV7-2|TRBJ1-5
CASSQDRGGSISNQPQHF
TGTGCCAGCAGCCAGGACAGGGGGGGGTCTATTAGCAATCAGCCCCAGCATTTT
>NA|TRBD1|TRBV7-2|TRBJ1-5
CASSLYRGRYSNQPQHF
TGTGCCAGCAGCTTGTACAGGGGCCGTTATAGCAATCAGCCCCAGCATTTT
>NA|TRBD2|TRBV6-6|TRBJ2-7
CASSFGLETYEQYF
TGTGCCAGCAGTTTCGGACTAGAAACCTACGAGCAGTACTTC
>NA|TRBD1|TRBV6-1|TRBJ1-3
CASSMRTGTGNTIYF
TGTGCCAGCAGTATGAGGACAGGGACTGGAAACACCATATATTTT
>NA|NA|TRBV28|TRBJ1-2
CASSLGADYGYTF
TGTGCCAGCAGTTTAGGGGCAGACTATGGCTACACCTTC
>once|TRBD1|TRBV5-1|TRBJ2-7
CASSDRGQGLYEQYF
TGCGCCAGCAGCGACAGGGGACAGGGGCTCTACGAGCAGTACTTC
>NA|TRBD1|TRBV11-1|TRBJ1-1
CASSPDREGTEAFF
TGTGCCAGCAGCCCAGACAGGGAAGGCACTGAAGCTTTCTTT
>NA|NA|TRBV15|TRBJ2-1
CATRGRRGKEYNEQFF
TGTGCCACCAGGGGTCGACGGGGGAAGGAGTACAATGAGCAGTTCTTC
>NA|NA|TRBV27|TRBJ2-1
CASSRDDYNEQFF
TGTGCCAGCAGTCGGGATGACTACAATGAGCAGTTCTTC
>NA|TRBD2|TRBV5-1|TRBJ2-3
CASSLATSGTTDTQYF
TGCGCCAGCAGCTTGGCGACTAGCGGGACCACAGATACGCAGTATTTT
>NA|NA|TRBV10-3|TRBJ1-1
CAIGPGTYEAFF
TGTGCCATCGGCCCCGGGACATACGAAGCTTTCTTT
>once|TRBD2|TRBV7-2|TRBJ2-3
CASSRTSGSGADTQYF
TGTGCCAGCAGCCGGACTAGCGGGAGTGGGGCGGATACGCAGTATTTT
>NA|NA|TRBV21-1|TRBJ2-7
CASSKADGGFSFYEQYF
TGTGCCAGCAGCAAAGCGGATGGAGGGTTCTCATTTTACGAGCAGTACTTC
>NA|TRBD1|TRBV11-3|TRBJ1-1
CASSPRQGGGLNTEAFF
TGTGCCAGCAGCCCCAGACAGGGTGGGGGATTGAACACTGAAGCTTTCTTT
>NA|NA|TRBV9|TRBJ1-4
CASSASPGRGEKLFF
TGTGCCAGCAGCGCGTCCCCGGGGAGGGGGGAAAAACTGTTTTTT
>NA|NA|TRBV28|TRBJ1-4
CASSSRGTANEKLFF
TGTGCCAGCAGTTCTCGGGGGACCGCTAATGAAAAACTGTTTTTT
>NA|TRBD2|TRBV7-9|TRBJ2-3
CASSPGTGGTSGADTQYF
TGTGCCAGCAGCCCCGGGACAGGGGGGACTAGCGGGGCAGATACGCAGTATTTT
>NA|TRBD1|TRBV5-1|TRBJ1-2
CASSVSRDRGYTF
TGCGCCAGCAGCGTAAGCCGGGACAGGGGCTACACCTTC
>once|NA|TRBV19|TRBJ1-5
CASSIFHSNQPQHF
TGTGCCAGTAGTATATTTCACTCCAATCAGCCCCAGCATTTT
>once|NA|TRBV7-8|TRBJ1-5
CASSLFHTGQPQHF
TGTGCCAGCAGCTTATTTCATACCGGTCAGCCCCAGCATTTT
>NA|NA|TRBV21-1|TRBJ2-2
CASSKVPADRSTGELFF
TGTGCCAGCAGCAAAGTCCCGGCGGACAGGAGCACCGGGGAGCTGTTTTTT
>NA|NA|TRBV30|TRBJ2-3
CASTPTLVSTDTQYF
TGTGCCTCCACCCCTACGCTCGTCAGCACAGATACGCAGTATTTT
>NA|NA|TRBV30|TRBJ1-4
CAWDGGSLTNEKLFF
TGTGCCTGGGACGGGGGAAGCCTAACTAATGAAAAACTGTTTTTT
>NA|NA|TRBV19|TRBJ1-1
CATKKAGFGDTEAFF
TGTGCCACCAAAAAAGCCGGGTTCGGGGACACTGAAGCTTTCTTT
>NA|NA|TRBV11-2|TRBJ1-1
CASSLGEANTEAFF
TGTGCCAGCAGCTTAGGAGAGGCGAACACTGAAGCTTTCTTT
>NA|TRBD1|TRBV9|TRBJ1-5
CASSPWDRGFANQPQHF
TGTGCCAGCAGCCCTTGGGACAGGGGTTTTGCCAATCAGCCCCAGCATTTT
>NA|NA|TRBV5-1|TRBJ1-1
CASSFTPTRMNTEAFF
TGCGCCAGCAGCTTTACCCCCACGCGTATGAACACTGAAGCTTTCTTT
>NA|NA|TRBV5-6|TRBJ1-4
CASSLQGLKEKLFF
TGTGCCAGCAGCTTGCAGGGTTTGAAGGAAAAACTGTTTTTT
>NA|TRBD1|TRBV19|TRBJ1-1
CASQDRGDTEAFF
TGTGCCAGTCAGGACAGGGGTGACACTGAAGCTTTCTTT
>NA|NA|TRBV29-1|TRBJ1-4
CSVEVQQEKLFF
TGCAGCGTTGAAGTCCAACAGGAAAAACTGTTTTTT
>NA|NA|TRBV11-2|TRBJ1-1
CASSLVTSVPNTEAFF
TGTGCCAGCAGCTTAGTAACATCCGTGCCGAACACTGAAGCTTTCTTT